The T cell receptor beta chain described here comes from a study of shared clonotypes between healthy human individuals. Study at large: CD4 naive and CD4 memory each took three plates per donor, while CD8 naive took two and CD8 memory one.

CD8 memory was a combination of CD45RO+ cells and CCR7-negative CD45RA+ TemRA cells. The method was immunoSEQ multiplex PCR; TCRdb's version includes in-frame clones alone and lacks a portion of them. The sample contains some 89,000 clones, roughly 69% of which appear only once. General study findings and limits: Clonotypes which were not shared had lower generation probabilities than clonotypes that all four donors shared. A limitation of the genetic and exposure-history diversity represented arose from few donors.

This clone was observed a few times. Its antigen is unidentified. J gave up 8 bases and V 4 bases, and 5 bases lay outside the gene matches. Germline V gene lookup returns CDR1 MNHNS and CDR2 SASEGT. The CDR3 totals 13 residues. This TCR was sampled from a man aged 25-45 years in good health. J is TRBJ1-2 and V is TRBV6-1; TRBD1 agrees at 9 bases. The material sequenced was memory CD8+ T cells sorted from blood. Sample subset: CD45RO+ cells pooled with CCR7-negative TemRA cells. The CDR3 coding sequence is TGTGCCAGCAGTGCTGGGACAGGGTTGGGCTACACCTTC. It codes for CASSAGTGLGYTF.